This passage covers 2 T cell receptor beta chains from one sample sequenced in a study of blood T cell repertoires in COVID-19. Profiled with immunoSEQ multiplex PCR; TCRdb holds only in-frame clones, not every one. The sample includes around 58,000 clones, roughly nine tenths seen only once; the top ten take 7% to 8%. The sample consisted of peripheral blood. The receptors here all came from a woman aged 55-69 years with active or convalescent COVID-19.

The CDR3 bases are TGTGCCAGCAGCCCCCGACTGGCCCACAATGAGCAGTTCTTC. Its protein product is CASSPRLAHNEQFF. The chain carries TRBV7-2 and TRBJ2-1; D not resolved. V lost 5 bases and J 5 bases, leaving 13 bases between the germline ends. Germline V gene sequence: CDR1 SGHTA, CDR2 FQGNSA. CDR3 length equals 14 residues.

The CDR3 DNA sequence: TGTGCCAGAGCCAACTATGGCTACACCTTC. Protein: CARANYGYTF. The rearrangement joins TRBV6-4 to TRBJ1-2; D is unclear. The germline V gene has CDR1 MRHNA and CDR2 SNTAGT. This CDR3 is 10 amino acids long. Trimming stripped 9 bases from V and 2 bases from J, with 4 bases between.